This TCR beta chain was identified during a study of blood T cells in healthy people across ages. The second PCR ran about 6 to 12 cycles with a sample-barcoded 5' primer and J-beta primers. MiXCR was run by TCRdb on the 5' RACE reads, yielding one entry per CDR3 protein. Of 600,000 to 900,000 distinct CDR3 sequences listed, under 30% are singletons. The CDR3 totals 16 residues. The V end was cut by 0 bases, the J end by 7 bases, with 18 bases between. In germline, CDR1 is MGHRA, CDR2 YSYEKL. The same data also went into a second study, on T cells of mothers and their children. In that study: It was through the M1S primer of the second PCR that sample barcodes and 2-4 random nucleotides were added.

Sequences were obtained from blood. This chain links TRBV4-1 with TRBJ1-2; no clear D. This clonotype originated in a boy younger than 18 in good health. CDR3 sequence (DNA): TGCGCCAGCAGCCAAGATTACTACCGGGAGCGGGGTGGCTACACCTTC. Translation gives CASSQDYYRERGGYTF.